This section outlines one T cell receptor (beta chain) sequence together with its context. These data are taken from a study of blood T cell repertoires in COVID-19. The assay was immunoSEQ multiplex PCR, and TCRdb's table has in-frame clones only and misses some. The data contain some 180,000 clones, approximately 90% of them singletons. Sequencing was done on a sample of peripheral blood. The clonotype comes from a man aged 55 to 70 with active or convalescent COVID-19.

The DNA for the CDR3 is TGTGCCAGCAGCCCCCCCGGGTTTTTTGATGAGACCCAGTACTTC. This codes for CASSPPGFFDETQYF. This rearrangement joins TRBV9 to TRBJ2-5; no clear D gene. The CDR3 has 15 amino acids. Germline V gene lookup returns CDR1 SGDLS and CDR2 YYNGEE. The V end lost 4 bases, the J end lost 5 bases, and 18 bases lay between the germline ends.